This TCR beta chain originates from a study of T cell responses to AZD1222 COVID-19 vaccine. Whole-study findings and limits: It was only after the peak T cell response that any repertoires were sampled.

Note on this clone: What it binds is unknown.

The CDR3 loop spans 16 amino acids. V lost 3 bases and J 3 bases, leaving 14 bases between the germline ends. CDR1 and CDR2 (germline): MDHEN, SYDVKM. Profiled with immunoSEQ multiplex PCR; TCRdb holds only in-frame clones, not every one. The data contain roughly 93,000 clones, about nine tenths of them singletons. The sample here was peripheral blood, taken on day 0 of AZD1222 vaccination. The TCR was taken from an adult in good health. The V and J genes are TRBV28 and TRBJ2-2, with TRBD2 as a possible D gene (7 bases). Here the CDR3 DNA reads TGTGCCAGCAGTTTCGCGGGGGCTCCGGACACCGGGGAGCTGTTTTTT. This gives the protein CASSFAGAPDTGELFF.